This T cell receptor (beta chain) was captured by sequencing in a study of technical replicates of blood from several donors. The CDR3 extends over 15 amino acids. The V gene's germline CDR1 is SGDLS and CDR2 YYNGEE. The V end was cut by 3 bases, the J end by 1 base, with 12 bases between. Sequencing was performed with immunoSEQ multiplex PCR; in TCRdb, only in-frame clones are kept and a portion is missing. The table includes tens of thousands of clones, approximately 90% detected once. The gene calls are TRBV9 and TRBJ2-3; D uncertain. This sequence was found in a human donor in good health. Some clones in this sample may be carry-over from other donors' samples. What was sequenced was PBMCs. Here the CDR3 DNA reads TGTGCCAGCAGCGGAGTAGGCGGAGGCACAGATACGCAGTATTTT. Residues: CASSGVGGGTDTQYF.